The sequence of this T cell receptor beta chain was determined in a study of blood T cell repertoires in COVID-19. Overall study: Sites in the United States, Italy and Spain provided acute and convalescent COVID-19 samples.

Unmatched junction bases numbered 4, after V lost 4 bases and J lost 1 base. CDR1 and CDR2 (germline): LGHDT, YNNKEL (reference sequence). This CDR3 is built from 15 residues. Two negative PCRs, clearance, or symptom resolution were required of recovered Cohort 3 donors. Generated by immunoSEQ multiplex PCR, the TCRdb table keeps only in-frame clones and is missing some. The sample holds 200,000 to 250,000 clones, more than 80% seen once. The chain employs TRBV3-1 (or the pseudogene TRBV3-2) and TRBJ2-5, with 9 positions matching TRBD1. The clonotype originates from a man in his 60s who had recovered from COVID-19. The sample taken for sequencing was PBMCs or T cells enriched from blood (not recorded which). This CDR3 reads CASSPTGQGQETQYF. The CDR3 region has the DNA TGTGCCAGCAGCCCGACGGGACAGGGCCAAGAGACCCAGTACTTC.